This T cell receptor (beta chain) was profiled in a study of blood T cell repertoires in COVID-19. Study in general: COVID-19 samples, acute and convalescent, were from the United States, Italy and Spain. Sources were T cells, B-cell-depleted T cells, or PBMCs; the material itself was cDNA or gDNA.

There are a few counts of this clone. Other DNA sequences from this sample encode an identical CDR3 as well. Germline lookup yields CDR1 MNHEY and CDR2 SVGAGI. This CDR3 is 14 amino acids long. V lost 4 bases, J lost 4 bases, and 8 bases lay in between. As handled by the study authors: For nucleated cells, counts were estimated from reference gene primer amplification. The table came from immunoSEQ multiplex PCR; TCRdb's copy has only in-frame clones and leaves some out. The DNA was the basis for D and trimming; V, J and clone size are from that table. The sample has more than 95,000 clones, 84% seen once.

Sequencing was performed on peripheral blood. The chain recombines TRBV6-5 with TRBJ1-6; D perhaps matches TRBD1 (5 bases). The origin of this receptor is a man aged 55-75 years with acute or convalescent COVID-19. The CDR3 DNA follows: TGTGCCAGCAGTTTACAGGTTTATAATTCACCCCTCCACTTT. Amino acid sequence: CASSLQVYNSPLHF.